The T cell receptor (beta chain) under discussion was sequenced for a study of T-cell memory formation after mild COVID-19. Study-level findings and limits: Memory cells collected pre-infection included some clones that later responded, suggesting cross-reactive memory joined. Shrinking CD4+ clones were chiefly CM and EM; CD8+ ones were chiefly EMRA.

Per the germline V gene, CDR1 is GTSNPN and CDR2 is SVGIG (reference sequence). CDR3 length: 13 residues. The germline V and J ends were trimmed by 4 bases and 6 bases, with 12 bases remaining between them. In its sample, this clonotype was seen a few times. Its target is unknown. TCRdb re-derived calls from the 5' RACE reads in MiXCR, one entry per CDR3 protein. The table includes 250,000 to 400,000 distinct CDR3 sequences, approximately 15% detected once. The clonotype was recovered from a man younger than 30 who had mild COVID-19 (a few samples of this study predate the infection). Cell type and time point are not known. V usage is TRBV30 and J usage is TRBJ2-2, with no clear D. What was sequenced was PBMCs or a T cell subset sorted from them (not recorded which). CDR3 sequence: CAWTNLGAGELFF. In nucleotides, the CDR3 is TGTGCCTGGACCAACTTGGGCGCCGGGGAGCTGTTTTTT.